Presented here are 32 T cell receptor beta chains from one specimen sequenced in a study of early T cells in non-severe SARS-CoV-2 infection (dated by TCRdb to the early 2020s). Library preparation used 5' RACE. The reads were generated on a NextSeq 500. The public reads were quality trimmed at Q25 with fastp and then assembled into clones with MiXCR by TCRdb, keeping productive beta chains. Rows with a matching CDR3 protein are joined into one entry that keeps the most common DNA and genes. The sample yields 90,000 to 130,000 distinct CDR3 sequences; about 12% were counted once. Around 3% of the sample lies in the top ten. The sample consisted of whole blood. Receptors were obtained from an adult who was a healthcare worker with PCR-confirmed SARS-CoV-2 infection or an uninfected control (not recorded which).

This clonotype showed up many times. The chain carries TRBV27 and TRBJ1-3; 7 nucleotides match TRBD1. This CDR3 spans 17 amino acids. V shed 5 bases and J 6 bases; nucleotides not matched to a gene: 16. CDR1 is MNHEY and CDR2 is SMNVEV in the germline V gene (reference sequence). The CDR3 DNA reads TGTGCCAGCAGTCCCCTCCCATCAACAGGGGCTGAAAACACCATATATTTT. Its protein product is CASSPLPSTGAENTIYF.

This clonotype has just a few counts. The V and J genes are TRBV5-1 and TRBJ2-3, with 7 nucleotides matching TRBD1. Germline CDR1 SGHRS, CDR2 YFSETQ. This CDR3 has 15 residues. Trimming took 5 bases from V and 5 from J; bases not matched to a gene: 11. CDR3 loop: CASSSYDRDEDTQYF. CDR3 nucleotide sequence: TGCGCCAGCAGTTCTTATGACAGGGATGAAGATACGCAGTATTTT. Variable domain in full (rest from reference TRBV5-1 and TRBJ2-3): KAGVTQTPRYLIKTRGQQVTLSCSPISGHRSVSWYQQTPGQGLQFLFEYFSETQRNKGNFPGRFSGRQFSNSRSEMNVSTLELGDSALYLCASSSYDRDEDTQYFGPGTRLTVL.

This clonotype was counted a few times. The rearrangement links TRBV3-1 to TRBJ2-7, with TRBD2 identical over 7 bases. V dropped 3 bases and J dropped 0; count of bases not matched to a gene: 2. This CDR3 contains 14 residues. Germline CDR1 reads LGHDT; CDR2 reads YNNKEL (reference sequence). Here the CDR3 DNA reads TGTGCCAGCAGCCAGCGGGGGAGCTCCTACGAGCAGTACTTC. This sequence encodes CASSQRGSSYEQYF.

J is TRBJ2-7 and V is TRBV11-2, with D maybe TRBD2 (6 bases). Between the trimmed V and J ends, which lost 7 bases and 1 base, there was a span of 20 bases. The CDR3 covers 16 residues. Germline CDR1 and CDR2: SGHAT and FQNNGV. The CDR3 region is CASTGLIAASSYEQYF. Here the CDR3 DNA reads TGTGCCAGCACGGGATTGATAGCGGCTTCGTCCTACGAGCAGTACTTC.

The CDR3 bases are TGTGCCAGTAGTTCCTCACTAACGGGTGGATACGAGCAGTACTTC. It codes for CASSSSLTGGYEQYF. This chain joins TRBV19 and TRBJ2-7; no definite D call. Trimming pared 5 bases from V and 4 bases from J, leaving 18 bases between. Germline assignment: CDR1 LNHDA and CDR2 SQIVND (reference sequence). The CDR3 runs to 15 residues. Using reference TRBV19 and TRBJ2-7 for the parts outside the CDR3, the full variable domain is DGGITQSPKYLFRKEGQNVTLSCEQNLNHDAMYWYRQDPGQGLRLIYYSQIVNDFQKGDIAEGYSVSREKKESFPLTVTSAQKNPTAFYLCASSSSLTGGYEQYFGPGTRLTVT.

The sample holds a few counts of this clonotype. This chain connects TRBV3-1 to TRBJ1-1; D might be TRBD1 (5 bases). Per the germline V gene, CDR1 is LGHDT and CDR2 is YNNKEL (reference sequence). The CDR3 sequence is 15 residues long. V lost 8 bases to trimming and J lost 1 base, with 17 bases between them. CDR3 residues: CASARGTSENTEAFF. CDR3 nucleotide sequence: TGTGCCAGCGCGCGCGGGACGTCTGAGAACACTGAAGCTTTCTTT.

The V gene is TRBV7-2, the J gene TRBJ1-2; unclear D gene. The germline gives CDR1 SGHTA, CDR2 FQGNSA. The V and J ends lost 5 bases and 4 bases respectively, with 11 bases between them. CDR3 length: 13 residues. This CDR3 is CASSPQVLYGYTF. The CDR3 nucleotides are TGTGCCAGCAGCCCCCAGGTTCTCTATGGCTACACCTTC. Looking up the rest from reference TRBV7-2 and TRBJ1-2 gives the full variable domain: GAGVSQSPSNKVTEKGKDVELRCDPISGHTALYWYRQSLGQGLEFLIYFQGNSAPDKSGLPSDRFSAERTGGSVSTLTIQRTQQEDSAVYLCASSPQVLYGYTFGSGTRLTVV.

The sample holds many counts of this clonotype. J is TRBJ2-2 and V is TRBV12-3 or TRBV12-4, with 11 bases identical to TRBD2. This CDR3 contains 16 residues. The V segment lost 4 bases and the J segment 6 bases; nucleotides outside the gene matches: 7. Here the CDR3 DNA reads TGTGCCAGCAGTTCATATAGCGGGGGGGCCGCCGGGGAGCTGTTTTTT. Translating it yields CASSSYSGGAAGELFF.

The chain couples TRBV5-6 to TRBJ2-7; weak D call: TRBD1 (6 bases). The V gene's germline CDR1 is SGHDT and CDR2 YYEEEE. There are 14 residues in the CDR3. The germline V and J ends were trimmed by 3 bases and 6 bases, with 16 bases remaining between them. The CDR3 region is CASSSGTKSGEQYF. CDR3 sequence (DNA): TGTGCCAGCAGCTCCGGGACAAAATCGGGCGAGCAGTACTTC. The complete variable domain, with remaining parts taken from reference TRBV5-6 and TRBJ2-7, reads DAGVTQSPTHLIKTRGQQVTLRCSPKSGHDTVSWYQQALGQGPQFIFQYYEEEERQRGNFPDRFSGHQFPNYSSELNVNALLLGDSALYLCASSSGTKSGEQYFGPGTRLTVT.

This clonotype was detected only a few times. For the CDR3, the DNA is TGTGCCAGCAGCCAAGGGGCCAACGGAAACACCATATATTTT. It encodes CASSQGANGNTIYF. The chain combines TRBV3-1 with TRBJ1-3; no definite D call. The V gene's germline CDR1 is LGHDT and CDR2 YNNKEL (reference sequence). The CDR3 consists of 14 residues. Trimming left V 1 base short and J 4 bases short, with 8 bases between.

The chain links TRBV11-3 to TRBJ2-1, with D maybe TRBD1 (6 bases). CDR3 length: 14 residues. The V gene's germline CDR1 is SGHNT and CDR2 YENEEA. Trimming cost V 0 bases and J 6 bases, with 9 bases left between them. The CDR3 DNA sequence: TGTGCCAGCAGCTTAGAACAGGGTATCAATGAGCAGTTCTTC. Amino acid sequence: CASSLEQGINEQFF. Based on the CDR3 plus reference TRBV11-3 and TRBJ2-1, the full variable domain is EAGVVQSPRYKIIEKKQPVAFWCNPISGHNTLYWYLQNLGQGPELLIRYENEEAVDDSQLPKDRFSAERLKGVDSTLKIQPAELGDSAVYLCASSLEQGINEQFFGPGTRLTVL.

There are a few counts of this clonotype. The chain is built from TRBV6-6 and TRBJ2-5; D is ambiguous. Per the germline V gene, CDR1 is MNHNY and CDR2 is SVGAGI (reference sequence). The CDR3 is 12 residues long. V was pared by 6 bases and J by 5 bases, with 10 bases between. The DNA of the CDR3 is TGTGCCAGCAGCCCACTAAGCGAGACCCAGTACTTC. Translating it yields CASSPLSETQYF.

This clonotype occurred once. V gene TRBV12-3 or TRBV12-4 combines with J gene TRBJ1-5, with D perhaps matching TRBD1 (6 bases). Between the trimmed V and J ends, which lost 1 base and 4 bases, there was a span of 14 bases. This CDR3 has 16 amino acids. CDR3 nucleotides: TGTGCCAGCAGTTTAGTCGTCGGGACACTAAATCAGCCCCAGCATTTT. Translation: CASSLVVGTLNQPQHF.

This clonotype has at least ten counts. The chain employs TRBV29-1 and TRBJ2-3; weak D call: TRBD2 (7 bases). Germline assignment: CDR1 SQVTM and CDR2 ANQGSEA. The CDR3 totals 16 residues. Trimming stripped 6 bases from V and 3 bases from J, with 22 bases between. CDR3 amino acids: CSVLTPPRGATDTQYF. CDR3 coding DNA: TGCAGCGTGTTAACGCCCCCACGGGGGGCGACAGATACGCAGTATTTT.

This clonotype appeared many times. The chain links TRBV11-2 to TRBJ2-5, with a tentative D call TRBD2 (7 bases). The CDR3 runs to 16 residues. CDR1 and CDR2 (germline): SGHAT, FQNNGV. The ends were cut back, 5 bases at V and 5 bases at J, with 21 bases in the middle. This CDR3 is CASSHGLERGLETQYF. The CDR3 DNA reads TGTGCCAGCAGCCACGGACTAGAGAGGGGGTTGGAGACCCAGTACTTC. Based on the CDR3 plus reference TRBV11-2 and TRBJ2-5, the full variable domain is EAGVAQSPRYKIIEKRQSVAFWCNPISGHATLYWYQQILGQGPKLLIQFQNNGVVDDSQLPKDRFSAERLKGVDSTLKIQPAKLEDSAVYLCASSHGLERGLETQYFGPGTRLLVL.

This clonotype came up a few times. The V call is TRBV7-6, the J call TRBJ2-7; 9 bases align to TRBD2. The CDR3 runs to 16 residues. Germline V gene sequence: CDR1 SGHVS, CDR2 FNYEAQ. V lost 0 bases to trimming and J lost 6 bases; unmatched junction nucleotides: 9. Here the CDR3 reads CASSLAQRGLALEQYF. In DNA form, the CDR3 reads TGTGCCAGCAGCTTAGCTCAGAGGGGACTAGCCCTCGAGCAGTACTTC.

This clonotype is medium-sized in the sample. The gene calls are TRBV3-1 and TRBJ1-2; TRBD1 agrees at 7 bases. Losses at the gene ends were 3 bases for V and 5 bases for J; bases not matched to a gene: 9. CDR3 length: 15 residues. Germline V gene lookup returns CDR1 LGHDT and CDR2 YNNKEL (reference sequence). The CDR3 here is CASSQGQSSGYGYTF. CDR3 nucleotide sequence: TGTGCCAGCAGCCAGGGACAGAGCTCTGGGTATGGCTACACCTTC.

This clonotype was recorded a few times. This CDR3 reads CASSLGGQGQYF. CDR3 coding DNA: TGTGCCAGCAGTTTAGGGGGGCAGGGGCAGTACTTC. The V and J genes are TRBV12-3 or TRBV12-4 and TRBJ2-7; D is possibly TRBD1 (6 bases). This CDR3 contains 12 residues. Trimming cost V 1 base and J 9 bases, with 10 bases left between them.

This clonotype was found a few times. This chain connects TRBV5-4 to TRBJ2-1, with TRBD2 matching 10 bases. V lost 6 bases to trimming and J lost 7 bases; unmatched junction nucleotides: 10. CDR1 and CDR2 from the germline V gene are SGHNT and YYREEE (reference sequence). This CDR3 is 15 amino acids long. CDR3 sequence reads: CASTGGASGSNEQFF. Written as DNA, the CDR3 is TGTGCCAGCACCGGCGGAGCTAGCGGGAGTAATGAGCAGTTCTTC. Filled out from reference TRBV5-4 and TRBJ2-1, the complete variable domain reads ETGVTQSPTHLIKTRGQQVTLRCSSQSGHNTVSWYQQALGQGPQFIFQYYREEENGRGNFPPRFSGLQFPNYSSELNVNALELDDSALYLCASTGGASGSNEQFFGPGTRLTVL.

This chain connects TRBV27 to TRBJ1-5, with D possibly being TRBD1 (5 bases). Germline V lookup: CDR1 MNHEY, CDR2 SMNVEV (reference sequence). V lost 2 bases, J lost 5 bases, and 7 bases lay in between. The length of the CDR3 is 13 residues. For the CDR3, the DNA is TGTGCCAGCAGTTTAAAAGGGGATCAGCCCCAGCATTTT. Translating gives CASSLKGDQPQHF.

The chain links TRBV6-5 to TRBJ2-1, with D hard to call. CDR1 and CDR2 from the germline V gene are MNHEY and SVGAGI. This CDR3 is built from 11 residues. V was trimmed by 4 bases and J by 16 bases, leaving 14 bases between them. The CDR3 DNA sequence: TGTGCCAGCAGTTGGCGGCGGACCGAATTCTTC. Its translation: CASSWRRTEFF.

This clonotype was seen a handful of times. The CDR3 sequence: CSALTSGVNEQFF. The CDR3 region has the DNA TGCAGTGCTCTGACTAGCGGGGTGAATGAGCAGTTCTTC. The V call is TRBV20-1, the J call TRBJ2-1; 11 bases line up with TRBD2. The V segment lost 5 bases and the J segment 7 bases; nucleotides outside the gene matches: 4. The CDR3 loop spans 13 amino acids. The germline V gene has CDR1 DFQATT and CDR2 SNEGSKA (reference sequence).

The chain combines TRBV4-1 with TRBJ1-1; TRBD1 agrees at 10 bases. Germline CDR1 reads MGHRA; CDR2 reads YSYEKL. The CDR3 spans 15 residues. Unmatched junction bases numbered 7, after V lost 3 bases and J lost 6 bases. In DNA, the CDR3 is TGCGCCAGCAGCCACCCAGACAGGGGGCGCGCTGAAGCTTTCTTT. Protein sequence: CASSHPDRGRAEAFF.

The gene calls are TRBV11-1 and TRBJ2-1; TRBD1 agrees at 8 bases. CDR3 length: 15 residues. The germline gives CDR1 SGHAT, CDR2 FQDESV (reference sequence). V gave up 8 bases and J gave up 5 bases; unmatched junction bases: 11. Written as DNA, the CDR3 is TGTGCCAGCTGCCTTCGAGGACAGGGCAACAATGAGCAGTTCTTC. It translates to CASCLRGQGNNEQFF.

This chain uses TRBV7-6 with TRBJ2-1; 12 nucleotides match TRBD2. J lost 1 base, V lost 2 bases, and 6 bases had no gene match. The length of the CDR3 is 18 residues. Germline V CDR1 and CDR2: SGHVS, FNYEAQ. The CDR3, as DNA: TGTGCCAGCAGCTTAAAACTAGCGGGAGGCGATTCCTACAATGAGCAGTTCTTC. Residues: CASSLKLAGGDSYNEQFF.

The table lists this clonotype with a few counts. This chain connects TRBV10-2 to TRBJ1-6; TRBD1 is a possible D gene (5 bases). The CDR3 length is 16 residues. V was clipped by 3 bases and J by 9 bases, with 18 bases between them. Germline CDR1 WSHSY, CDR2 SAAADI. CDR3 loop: CASSDGGTVRSSPLHF. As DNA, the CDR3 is TGCGCCAGCAGTGATGGTGGGACCGTGAGGAGTTCACCCCTCCACTTT.

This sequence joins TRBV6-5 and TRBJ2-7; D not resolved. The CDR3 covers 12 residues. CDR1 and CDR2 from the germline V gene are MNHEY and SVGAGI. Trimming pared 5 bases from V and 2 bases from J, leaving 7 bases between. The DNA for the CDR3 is TGTGCCAGCAGTACGAACGCCTACGAGCAGTACTTC. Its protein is CASSTNAYEQYF.

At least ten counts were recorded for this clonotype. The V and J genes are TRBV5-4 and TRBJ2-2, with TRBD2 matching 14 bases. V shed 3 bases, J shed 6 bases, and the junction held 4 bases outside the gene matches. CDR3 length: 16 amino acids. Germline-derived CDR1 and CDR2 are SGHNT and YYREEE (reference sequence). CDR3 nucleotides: TGTGCCAGCAGCTCTGGGACTAGCGGGAGATCCGGGGAGCTGTTTTTT. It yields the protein CASSSGTSGRSGELFF. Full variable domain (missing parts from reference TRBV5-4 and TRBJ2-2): ETGVTQSPTHLIKTRGQQVTLRCSSQSGHNTVSWYQQALGQGPQFIFQYYREEENGRGNFPPRFSGLQFPNYSSELNVNALELDDSALYLCASSSGTSGRSGELFFGEGSRLTVL.

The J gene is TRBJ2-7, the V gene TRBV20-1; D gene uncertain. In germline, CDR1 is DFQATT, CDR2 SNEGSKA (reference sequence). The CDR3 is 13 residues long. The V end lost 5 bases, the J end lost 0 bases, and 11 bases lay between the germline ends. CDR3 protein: CSAEGKSSYEQYF. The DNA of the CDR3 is TGCAGTGCTGAAGGCAAGAGCTCCTACGAGCAGTACTTC.

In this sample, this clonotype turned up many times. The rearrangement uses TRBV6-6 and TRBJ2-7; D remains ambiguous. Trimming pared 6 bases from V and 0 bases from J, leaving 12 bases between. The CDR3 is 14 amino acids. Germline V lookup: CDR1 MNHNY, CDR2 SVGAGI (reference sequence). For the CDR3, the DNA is TGTGCCAGCAGCCAGCTACTGAGCTCCTACGAGCAGTACTTC. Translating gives CASSQLLSSYEQYF.

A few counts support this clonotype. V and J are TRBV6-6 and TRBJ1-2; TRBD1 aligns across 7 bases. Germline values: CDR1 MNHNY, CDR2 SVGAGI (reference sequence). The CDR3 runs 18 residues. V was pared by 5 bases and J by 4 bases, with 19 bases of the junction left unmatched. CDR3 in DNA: TGTGCCAGCAGTAAACAAAAGGGACAGCCTCAGAGGCGCTATGGCTACACCTTC. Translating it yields CASSKQKGQPQRRYGYTF.

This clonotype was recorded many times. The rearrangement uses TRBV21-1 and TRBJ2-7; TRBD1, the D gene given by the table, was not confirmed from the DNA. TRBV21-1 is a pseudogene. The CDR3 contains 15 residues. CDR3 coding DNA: TGTGCCAGCAGCACAAGACAGGGGGAAACCTACGAGCAGTACTTC. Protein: CASSTRQGETYEQYF.